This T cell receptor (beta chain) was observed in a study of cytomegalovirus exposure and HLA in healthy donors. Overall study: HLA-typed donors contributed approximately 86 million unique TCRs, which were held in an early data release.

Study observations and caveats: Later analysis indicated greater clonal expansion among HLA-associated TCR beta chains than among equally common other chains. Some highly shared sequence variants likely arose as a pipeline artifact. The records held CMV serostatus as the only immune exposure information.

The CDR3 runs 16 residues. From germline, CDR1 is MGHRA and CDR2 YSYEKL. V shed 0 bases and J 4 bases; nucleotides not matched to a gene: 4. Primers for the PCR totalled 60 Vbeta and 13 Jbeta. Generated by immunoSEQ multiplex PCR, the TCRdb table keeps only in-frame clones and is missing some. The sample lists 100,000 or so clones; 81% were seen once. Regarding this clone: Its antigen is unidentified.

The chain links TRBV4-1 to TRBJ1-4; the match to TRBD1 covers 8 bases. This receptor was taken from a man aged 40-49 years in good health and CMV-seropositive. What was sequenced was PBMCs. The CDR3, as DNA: TGCGCCAGCAGCCAAGATGGACAGGGCGTTAATGAAAAACTGTTTTTT. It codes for CASSQDGQGVNEKLFF.